The clone carrying this T cell receptor beta chain was detected many times. What it recognizes is unknown. This entry comes from a study of T-cell reconstitution after alpha-beta-depleted transplantation in children. Study outcomes and limitations: T-cell numbers and diversity, one year after transplant, stemmed largely from T cells that were newly produced. Alpha-beta T cells present about two months after transplant were reported to originate from several hundred expanded graft clones.

A TCRbeta library incorporating unique molecular identifiers was prepared. One entry per CDR3 protein, called by TCRdb with MiXCR from the PCR reads. The sample consists of almost 500,000 distinct CDR3 sequences, over 9.5% of them appearing once. CDR1 SQVTM and CDR2 ANQGSEA come from the germline V gene. This CDR3 spans 13 amino acids. V gave up 6 bases and J gave up 5 bases, with 16 bases separating them. The sequencing here drew on PBMCs, taken before TCRalphabeta/CD19-depleted stem cell transplant. This sequence originates from a child aged 2 to 15 with inherited bone marrow failure, due to receive a stem cell transplant. The chain has TRBV29-1 and TRBJ1-1, with D possibly being TRBD1 (6 bases). The CDR3 spells CSVTHYRETEAFF. CDR3 bases: TGCAGCGTGACTCATTACAGGGAGACTGAAGCTTTCTTT.